This is a list of T cell receptor beta chains from one sample in a study of T cells after yellow fever vaccination. MiXCR was run by TCRdb on the 5' RACE reads, yielding one entry per CDR3 protein. The sample yields around 350,000 distinct CDR3 sequences, roughly 10% seen once. The sequenced sample was PBMCs, obtained on the day of the first yellow fever vaccination. Receptor source: a man aged 18-30 years who received the YFV17D yellow fever vaccine. Each CDR3 is given with its conserved first and last residue. A D gene is named only where the DNA matches it firmly. Clone size appears in some rows only: once, few, many, or a class for an expanded clone.

j_gene: TRBJ2-3; d_gene: NA; abundance: few; v_gene: TRBV6-2/TRBV6-3; CDR3aa: CASSHNPTTQYF; CDR3nt: TGTGCCAGCAGTCATAACCCTACGACGCAGTATTTT
j_gene: TRBJ1-1; d_gene: NA; abundance: few; v_gene: TRBV27; CDR3aa: CASSSPLQGHTEAFF; CDR3nt: TGTGCCAGCAGTTCCCCCCTACAGGGTCACACTGAAGCTTTCTTT
j_gene: TRBJ1-6; d_gene: NA; abundance: few; v_gene: TRBV6-2/TRBV6-3; CDR3aa: CASVGAHYNSPLHF; CDR3nt: TGTGCCAGCGTCGGGGCGCACTATAATTCACCCCTCCACTTT
j_gene: TRBJ2-3; d_gene: NA; abundance: few; v_gene: TRBV5-1; CDR3aa: CASTPLTAGYIGTDTQYF; CDR3nt: TGCGCCAGCACACCTCTCACCGCGGGATATATCGGCACAGATACGCAGTATTTT
j_gene: TRBJ2-5; d_gene: NA; abundance: many; v_gene: TRBV10-3; CDR3aa: CAISEQQYQETQYF; CDR3nt: TGTGCCATCAGTGAACAGCAGTACCAAGAGACCCAGTACTTC
j_gene: TRBJ1-2; d_gene: NA; abundance: once; v_gene: TRBV7-3; CDR3aa: CASSLNPARVYGYTF; CDR3nt: TGTGCCAGCAGCTTAAACCCGGCCAGAGTTTATGGCTACACCTTC
j_gene: TRBJ1-2; d_gene: TRBD1; abundance: NA; v_gene: TRBV5-4; CDR3aa: CASRRDRDNYGYTF; CDR3nt: TGTGCCAGCAGACGTGACAGGGATAACTATGGCTACACCTTC
j_gene: TRBJ2-3; d_gene: NA; abundance: NA; v_gene: TRBV28; CDR3aa: CASILNPGDMQYF; CDR3nt: TGTGCCAGCATATTGAACCCGGGAGATATGCAGTATTTT
j_gene: TRBJ2-1; d_gene: TRBD2; abundance: few; v_gene: TRBV7-9; CDR3aa: CASSLTTSGGAGNEQFF; CDR3nt: TGTGCCAGCAGCTTAACAACTAGCGGGGGGGCCGGCAATGAGCAGTTCTTC
j_gene: TRBJ2-1; d_gene: NA; abundance: NA; v_gene: TRBV20-1; CDR3aa: CSARRIRGNEQFF; CDR3nt: TGCAGTGCTAGGAGGATTCGAGGGAATGAGCAGTTCTTC
j_gene: TRBJ1-1; d_gene: TRBD1; abundance: few; v_gene: TRBV2; CDR3aa: CASSQQGGLSGEAFF; CDR3nt: TGTGCCAGCAGTCAACAGGGGGGTCTGAGTGGTGAAGCTTTCTTT
j_gene: TRBJ2-1; d_gene: TRBD2; abundance: NA; v_gene: TRBV7-9; CDR3aa: CASSPSGGIWNEQFF; CDR3nt: TGTGCCAGCAGCCCTAGCGGGGGAATATGGAATGAGCAGTTCTTC
j_gene: TRBJ1-1; d_gene: NA; abundance: NA; v_gene: TRBV5-1; CDR3aa: CASNGGLNTEAFF; CDR3nt: TGCGCCAGCAATGGGGGCCTGAACACTGAAGCTTTCTTT
j_gene: TRBJ1-1; d_gene: NA; abundance: NA; v_gene: TRBV15; CDR3aa: CATSRDGPRAGEAFF; CDR3nt: TGTGCCACCAGCAGGGATGGCCCCAGGGCGGGTGAAGCTTTCTTT
j_gene: TRBJ2-1; d_gene: TRBD2; abundance: few; v_gene: TRBV7-9; CDR3aa: CASTSGTSRLHEQFF; CDR3nt: TGTGCCAGCACCTCAGGGACTAGTCGGCTCCATGAGCAGTTCTTC
j_gene: TRBJ1-5; d_gene: NA; abundance: NA; v_gene: TRBV6-2/TRBV6-3; CDR3aa: CASRSGANQPQHF; CDR3nt: TGTGCCAGCAGATCAGGGGCAAACCAGCCCCAGCATTTT
j_gene: TRBJ2-3; d_gene: TRBD2; abundance: few; v_gene: TRBV9; CDR3aa: CASSPIPGLAGGPADTQYF; CDR3nt: TGTGCCAGCAGCCCGATCCCGGGACTAGCGGGGGGGCCGGCAGATACGCAGTATTTT
j_gene: TRBJ2-1; d_gene: NA; abundance: many; v_gene: TRBV7-9; CDR3aa: CASSQRQAAYNEQFF; CDR3nt: TGTGCCAGCAGCCAGCGACAGGCAGCCTACAATGAGCAGTTCTTC
j_gene: TRBJ1-5; d_gene: TRBD1; abundance: many; v_gene: TRBV4-2; CDR3aa: CASSQDWQGVGQPQHF; CDR3nt: TGTGCCAGCAGCCAAGATTGGCAGGGGGTAGGTCAGCCCCAGCATTTT
j_gene: TRBJ1-4; d_gene: NA; abundance: few; v_gene: TRBV5-1; CDR3aa: CASSLRSGELGKLFF; CDR3nt: TGCGCCAGCAGCTTGCGGTCTGGGGAATTGGGAAAACTGTTTTTT
j_gene: TRBJ1-1; d_gene: NA; abundance: NA; v_gene: TRBV6-5; CDR3aa: CASSYGGQITEAFF; CDR3nt: TGTGCCAGCAGTTACGGCGGACAGATCACTGAAGCTTTCTTT
j_gene: TRBJ2-1; d_gene: TRBD2; abundance: few; v_gene: TRBV18; CDR3aa: CASSPTSGVHNEQFF; CDR3nt: TGTGCCAGCTCACCAACTAGCGGGGTTCACAATGAGCAGTTCTTC
j_gene: TRBJ2-1; d_gene: NA; abundance: few; v_gene: TRBV2; CDR3aa: CASSVAEYNEQFF; CDR3nt: TGTGCCAGCAGTGTGGCCGAGTACAATGAGCAGTTCTTC
j_gene: TRBJ1-4; d_gene: NA; abundance: NA; v_gene: TRBV6-1; CDR3aa: CASSDGKLFF; CDR3nt: TGTGCCAGCAGTGATGGAAAACTGTTTTTT
j_gene: TRBJ2-2; d_gene: TRBD1; abundance: few; v_gene: TRBV19; CDR3aa: CASSSTGGTPGELFF; CDR3nt: TGTGCCAGTAGTAGCACAGGGGGAACCCCCGGGGAGCTGTTTTTT
j_gene: TRBJ2-2; d_gene: NA; abundance: NA; v_gene: TRBV15; CDR3aa: CATSGGANTGELFF; CDR3nt: TGTGCCACCAGCGGGGGGGCTAACACCGGGGAGCTGTTTTTT
j_gene: TRBJ1-4; d_gene: TRBD1; abundance: few; v_gene: TRBV12-3/TRBV12-4; CDR3aa: CASRPTGTEKLFF; CDR3nt: TGTGCCAGCAGACCGACAGGGACTGAAAAACTGTTTTTT
j_gene: TRBJ1-4; d_gene: NA; abundance: NA; v_gene: TRBV7-6; CDR3aa: CASSLLQWEKLFF; CDR3nt: TGTGCCAGCAGCTTATTGCAGTGGGAAAAACTGTTTTTT
j_gene: TRBJ2-1; d_gene: NA; abundance: few; v_gene: TRBV10-3; CDR3aa: CAISEYGGGNNEQFF; CDR3nt: TGTGCCATCAGTGAGTATGGAGGGGGGAACAATGAGCAGTTCTTC
j_gene: TRBJ2-1; d_gene: NA; abundance: NA; v_gene: TRBV12-3/TRBV12-4; CDR3aa: CASSLSGWSEQFF; CDR3nt: TGTGCCAGCAGCTTATCAGGGTGGAGTGAGCAGTTCTTC